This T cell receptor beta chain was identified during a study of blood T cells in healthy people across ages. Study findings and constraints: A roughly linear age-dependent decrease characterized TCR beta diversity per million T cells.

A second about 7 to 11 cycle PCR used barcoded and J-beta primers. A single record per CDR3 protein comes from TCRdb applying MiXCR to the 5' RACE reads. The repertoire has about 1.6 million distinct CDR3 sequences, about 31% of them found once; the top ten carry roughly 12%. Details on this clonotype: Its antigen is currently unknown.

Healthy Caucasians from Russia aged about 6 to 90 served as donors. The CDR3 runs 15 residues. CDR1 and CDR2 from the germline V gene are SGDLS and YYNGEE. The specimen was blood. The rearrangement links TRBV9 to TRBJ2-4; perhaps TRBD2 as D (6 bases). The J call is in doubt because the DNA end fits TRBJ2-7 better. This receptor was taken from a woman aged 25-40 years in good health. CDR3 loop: CASSVAWAGTTEQYF. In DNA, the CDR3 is TGTGCCAGCAGCGTAGCTTGGGCGGGAACCACCGAGCAGTACTTC.